Presented here are 31 T cell receptor beta chains from one specimen sequenced in a study of blood T cell repertoires in COVID-19. Sequenced by immunoSEQ multiplex PCR; TCRdb stores in-frame clones only, minus some. The sample lists roughly 260,000 clones, around nine tenths occurring once. Sequenced sample: peripheral blood. These receptors originate from a man aged 35 to 55 who had recovered from COVID-19.

The chain joins TRBV7-2 to TRBJ2-1; a weak D match, TRBD2 (5 bases). Trimming took off 1 base at V and 8 bases at J, with 9 bases between the two ends. This CDR3 has 13 residues. Germline loops: CDR1 SGHTA, CDR2 FQGNSA. CDR3 loop: CASSLVFGDEQFF. The CDR3, as DNA: TGTGCCAGCAGCTTAGTTTTCGGGGATGAGCAGTTCTTC.

This chain joins TRBV18 and TRBJ2-3; no reliable D call. The germline V gene encodes CDR1 KGHSH and CDR2 LQKENI. The CDR3 spans 12 residues. V was trimmed by 5 bases and J by 6 bases, leaving 9 bases between them. CDR3 sequence: CASSSFPDTQYF. The CDR3 nucleotides read TGTGCCAGCTCATCCTTTCCGGATACGCAGTATTTT.

The V gene is TRBV6-2 or TRBV6-3, the J gene TRBJ1-1; D is ambiguous. The CDR3 contains 12 residues. The V end lost 0 bases, the J end lost 7 bases, and 6 bases lay between the germline ends. The germline V gene has CDR1 MNHEY and CDR2 SVGEGT. The chain's CDR3 is CASSYSRSEAFF. As DNA, the CDR3 is TGTGCCAGCAGTTACTCTCGGAGTGAAGCTTTCTTT.

The genes are TRBV6-5 and TRBJ2-7; 7 nucleotides match TRBD2. Per germline, CDR1 MNHEY and CDR2 SVGAGI. Trimming at V came to 5 bases and at J to 3 bases, leaving 7 bases not matched to a gene. The CDR3 length is 14 residues. The CDR3 DNA reads as TGTGCCAGCAGTCCGCCCGGACTAGACTACGAGCAGTACTTC. As protein: CASSPPGLDYEQYF.

The CDR3 DNA is TGTGCCATCAGCCTTATAGCGGGAAGCACAGATACGCAGTATTTT. This sequence encodes CAISLIAGSTDTQYF. V and J are TRBV10-3 and TRBJ2-3; 8 bases align to TRBD2. From germline, CDR1 is ENHRY and CDR2 SYGVKD. Germline trimming cut 6 bases from V and 0 bases from J; bases unmatched to any gene: 5. CDR3 size: 15 residues.

This chain connects TRBV20-1 to TRBJ2-7; 7 nucleotides align to TRBD2. V shed 3 bases, J shed 2 bases, and the junction held 4 bases outside the gene matches. Germline CDR1 reads DFQATT; CDR2 reads SNEGSKA (reference sequence). There are 13 residues in the CDR3. CDR3 in DNA: TGCAGTGCTAGTCGTGGGGGGGCCTACGAGCAGTACTTC. It is translated as CSASRGGAYEQYF.

The chain joins TRBV19 to TRBJ2-7, with 7 bases aligning to TRBD1. V lost 6 bases and J lost 0; bases outside the gene matches: 8. This CDR3 has 15 residues. In germline, CDR1 is LNHDA, CDR2 SQIVND (reference sequence). CDR3 bases: TGTGCCAGTAGCCGCTTCCGGGACAGCTCCTACGAGCAGTACTTC. Its protein product is CASSRFRDSSYEQYF.

The chain employs TRBV2 and TRBJ1-1, with TRBD1 identical over 7 bases. Germline V CDR1 and CDR2: SNHLY, FYNNEI. Losses at the gene ends were 5 bases for V and 1 base for J; bases not matched to a gene: 4. CDR3 length: 14 amino acids. DNA for the CDR3: TGTGCCAGCAGTTTCCGACAGGGGAACACTGAAGCTTTCTTT. This sequence encodes CASSFRQGNTEAFF.

The rearrangement joins TRBV6-5 to TRBJ2-1; D is possibly TRBD2 (6 bases). Per germline, CDR1 MNHEY and CDR2 SVGAGI. This CDR3 is built from 15 residues. Trimming cost V 8 bases and J 0 bases, with 14 bases left between them. As DNA, the CDR3 is TGTGCCAGCGGTCCGACGGACTACTCCTACAATGAGCAGTTCTTC. This translates into CASGPTDYSYNEQFF.

The V call is TRBV5-1, the J call TRBJ2-1; TRBD1 agrees at 7 bases. The germline V gene has CDR1 SGHRS and CDR2 YFSETQ. Unmatched junction bases numbered 4, after V lost 5 bases and J lost 2 bases. The CDR3 loop spans 14 amino acids. The CDR3 reads CASSKGAPYNEQFF. CDR3 nucleotides: TGCGCCAGCAGTAAGGGGGCACCCTACAATGAGCAGTTCTTC.

The chain uses TRBV6-5 and TRBJ1-3; D not certain. Trimming stripped 2 bases from V and 4 bases from J, with 6 bases between. The germline CDR1 and CDR2 sequences are MNHEY and SVGAGI. There are 13 residues in the CDR3. CDR3 sequence: CASSYRGGNTIYF. DNA of the CDR3: TGTGCCAGCAGTTACCGGGGAGGAAACACCATATATTTT.

The chain joins TRBV3-1 (or the pseudogene TRBV3-2) to TRBJ1-2; 10 nucleotides match TRBD1. CDR1 and CDR2 from the germline V gene are LGHDT and YNNKEL (reference sequence). The V segment lost 0 bases and the J segment 4 bases; nucleotides outside the gene matches: 2. The CDR3 has 15 residues. CDR3 amino acids: CASSQERDRGYGYTF. CDR3 in DNA: TGTGCCAGCAGCCAAGAGCGGGACAGGGGCTATGGCTACACCTTC.

This clone was seen more than once but under ten times. The V and J genes are TRBV13 and TRBJ2-7, with 8 nucleotides matching TRBD2. Germline V lookup: CDR1 PRHDT, CDR2 FYEKMQ (reference sequence). The CDR3 length is 15 residues. Germline trimming cut 5 bases from V and 7 bases from J; bases unmatched to any gene: 13. CDR3 bases: TGTGCCAGCAGCCCCCTCAACGGGGGGGGCCGAGAGCAGTACTTC. It specifies CASSPLNGGGREQYF. Supplemented by reference TRBV13 and TRBJ2-7, the full variable domain reads AAGVIQSPRHLIKEKRETATLKCYPIPRHDTVYWYQQGPGQDPQFLISFYEKMQSDKGSIPDRFSAQQFSDYHSELNMSSLELGDSALYFCASSPLNGGGREQYFGPGTRLTVT.

This chain joins TRBV10-1 and TRBJ2-7; 10 nucleotides agree with TRBD1. This CDR3 has 15 residues. The junction had 10 bases not matched to a gene; V was cut back by 6 bases and J by 5 bases. Germline CDR1 and CDR2: WNHNN and SYGVQD (reference sequence). The DNA for the CDR3 is TGCGCCAGCAGCAGGACCGGGACAGGGGTACACGAGCAGTACTTC. Translating gives CASSRTGTGVHEQYF.

The chain combines TRBV11-2 with TRBJ2-3; 8 nucleotides line up with TRBD2. The CDR3 runs 16 residues. From germline, CDR1 is SGHAT and CDR2 FQNNGV. The ends lost 3 bases at V and 2 bases at J; junction bases unmatched: 7. This chain's CDR3 is CASSFRLAGPTDTQYF. The DNA for the CDR3 is TGTGCCAGCAGCTTTCGGTTAGCGGGGCCCACAGATACGCAGTATTTT.

This chain links TRBV7-8 with TRBJ1-5; TRBD1 is a possible D gene (6 bases). The ends were cut back, 4 bases at V and 1 base at J, with 20 bases in the middle. The germline gives CDR1 SGHVS, CDR2 FQNEAQ. CDR3 length: 18 residues. CDR3 in amino acids: CASSSRLQGPISNQPQHF. The DNA for the CDR3 is TGTGCCAGCAGCTCCCGCCTACAGGGCCCCATAAGCAATCAGCCCCAGCATTTT.

The chain uses TRBV6-2 or TRBV6-3 and TRBJ2-7, with D unresolved. The CDR3 has 11 amino acids. Trimming stripped 2 bases from V and 7 bases from J, with 6 bases between. Germline CDR1 reads MNHEY; CDR2 reads SVGEGT. The CDR3 sequence: CASSYIREQYF. The CDR3 nucleotides read TGTGCCAGCAGTTACATTCGGGAGCAGTACTTC.

This sequence joins TRBV7-8 and TRBJ2-2; D is uncertain. Trimming left V 4 bases short and J 1 base short, with 7 bases between. The CDR3 runs 14 residues. CDR1 and CDR2 (germline): SGHVS, FQNEAQ. DNA for the CDR3: TGTGCCAGCAGCTACCCAGGGAACACCGGGGAGCTGTTTTTT. It is translated as CASSYPGNTGELFF.

For the CDR3, the DNA is TGTGCCAGCAGCTTAGCCATGTACGAGCAGTACTTC. Protein product: CASSLAMYEQYF. V usage is TRBV7-8 and J usage is TRBJ2-7; no clear D gene. The ends were cut back, 0 bases at V and 4 bases at J, with 4 bases in the middle. The CDR3 loop spans 12 amino acids. Germline values: CDR1 SGHVS, CDR2 FQNEAQ.

The gene calls are TRBV5-4 and TRBJ2-1, with 10 bases fitting TRBD2. The CDR3 is 16 residues long. The J segment lost 3 bases and the V segment lost 3 bases, leaving 6 bases of the junction unmatched. Germline lookup yields CDR1 SGHNT and CDR2 YYREEE (reference sequence). CDR3 loop: CASSWRSGGDYNEQFF. CDR3 DNA: TGTGCCAGCAGCTGGAGGAGCGGGGGGGACTACAATGAGCAGTTCTTC.

The gene calls are TRBV19 and TRBJ2-2; D not resolved. Per germline, CDR1 LNHDA and CDR2 SQIVND (reference sequence). The V end was cut by 0 bases, the J end by 5 bases, with 7 bases between. The CDR3 length is 14 residues. CDR3 region: CASSIDPITGELFF. Here the CDR3 DNA reads TGTGCCAGTAGTATAGACCCTATAACCGGGGAGCTGTTTTTT.

The J gene is TRBJ2-5, the V gene TRBV6-2 or TRBV6-3; D might be TRBD2 (6 bases). This CDR3 is 14 amino acids long. Trimming stripped 2 bases from V and 0 bases from J, with 7 bases between. The germline V gene has CDR1 MNHEY and CDR2 SVGEGT. CDR3 sequence: CASSYASDQETQYF. The CDR3 DNA sequence: TGTGCCAGCAGTTACGCTAGCGACCAAGAGACCCAGTACTTC.

The chain has TRBV5-8 and TRBJ2-5, with 8 bases fitting TRBD1. This CDR3 region has 15 residues. V lost 5 bases and J lost 1; bases outside the gene matches: 7. The germline gives CDR1 SGHTS, CDR2 YDEGEE. CDR3 bases: TGTGCCAGCAGACCCGGACAGGGAAGCCAAGAGACCCAGTACTTC. It encodes CASRPGQGSQETQYF. Full variable domain (outside the CDR3, taken from reference TRBV5-8 and TRBJ2-5): EAGVTQSPTHLIKTRGQQATLRCSPISGHTSVYWYQQALGLGLQFLLWYDEGEERNRGNFPPRFSGRQFPNYSSELNVNALELEDSALYLCASRPGQGSQETQYFGPGTRLLVL.

The rearrangement uses TRBV10-3 and TRBJ2-7; 10 nucleotides agree with TRBD2. The CDR3 contains 16 residues. In germline, CDR1 is ENHRY, CDR2 SYGVKD. Trimming cost V 8 bases and J 0 bases; bases outside gene matches: 10. The CDR3, as DNA: TGTGCCATCTTGGTTAGTACTAGCGGGATCTCCTACGAGCAGTACTTC. Translating gives CAILVSTSGISYEQYF.

The rearrangement joins TRBV19 to TRBJ1-5; possibly TRBD1 for D (5 bases). The CDR3 is 15 amino acids. The germline V and J ends were trimmed by 1 base and 7 bases, with 14 bases remaining between them. Germline V gene data show CDR1 as LNHDA and CDR2 as SQIVND (reference sequence). The CDR3 sequence is CASSIAEGPIQPQHF. The CDR3 DNA reads as TGTGCCAGTAGTATAGCGGAGGGGCCTATCCAGCCCCAGCATTTT.

This chain connects TRBV4-1 to TRBJ1-4; TRBD1 is a possible D gene (5 bases). CDR1 is MGHRA, CDR2 YSYEKL, per germline. The CDR3 sequence is 16 residues long. Trimming pared 1 base from V and 7 bases from J, leaving 16 bases between. The CDR3 protein is CASSQGYGAIGEKLFF. For the CDR3, the DNA is TGCGCCAGCAGCCAAGGTTATGGGGCCATAGGTGAAAAACTGTTTTTT.

J is TRBJ2-2 and V is TRBV5-1, with D possibly being TRBD1 (6 bases). V lost 4 bases and J 0 bases, leaving 10 bases between the germline ends. In germline, CDR1 is SGHRS, CDR2 YFSETQ. The CDR3 has 15 residues. The CDR3 sequence is CASSGRTANTGELFF. For the CDR3, the DNA is TGCGCCAGCAGCGGTAGGACAGCGAACACCGGGGAGCTGTTTTTT.

The J gene is TRBJ2-7, the V gene TRBV4-3; D not resolved. Trimming cost V 0 bases and J 2 bases, with 17 bases left between them. The CDR3 length is 17 residues. Germline V gene sequence: CDR1 LGHNA, CDR2 YSLEER. CDR3 residues: CASSQDRGWSFPYEQYF. CDR3 DNA sequence: TGCGCCAGCAGCCAAGATCGTGGGTGGAGTTTCCCCTACGAGCAGTACTTC.

This chain links TRBV30 with TRBJ1-3; no definite D call. Trimming left V 1 base short and J 4 bases short, with 14 bases between. This CDR3 contains 15 residues. Per the germline V gene, CDR1 is GTSNPN and CDR2 is SVGIG (reference sequence). The CDR3 here is CAWSGTRRSGNTIYF. CDR3 sequence (DNA): TGTGCCTGGAGTGGGACCCGGAGGTCGGGAAACACCATATATTTT.

The V call is TRBV7-2, the J call TRBJ2-2; no clear D. The CDR3 consists of 15 residues. V lost 4 bases and J lost 0, with 9 bases in between. The germline CDR1 and CDR2 sequences are SGHTA and FQGNSA. CDR3 loop: CASSYNPANTGELFF. CDR3 nucleotide sequence: TGTGCCAGCAGCTACAATCCAGCGAACACCGGGGAGCTGTTTTTT.

The rearrangement uses TRBV5-6 and TRBJ2-5, with D maybe TRBD1 (5 bases). Trimming stripped 3 bases from V and 5 bases from J, with 14 bases between. This CDR3 is 14 amino acids long. In germline, CDR1 is SGHDT, CDR2 YYEEEE. The CDR3 reads CASSSAGLGETQYF. The CDR3 coding sequence is TGTGCCAGCAGCTCAGCAGGGTTAGGGGAGACCCAGTACTTC.